The sequence of this T cell receptor beta chain was determined in a study of cytomegalovirus exposure and HLA in healthy donors. Findings and limits, study-wide: Further analysis, carried out later, found HLA-associated TCR beta chains more clonally expanded than equally common other chains. Looking again later, the authors saw that most CMV-associated TCR beta chains seemed HLA-restricted.

V lost 0 bases, J lost 5 bases, and 8 bases stayed unmatched. The CDR3 has 15 amino acids. CDR1 is SQVTM and CDR2 is ANQGSEA in the germline V gene. The PCR ran on 60 Vbeta and 13 Jbeta primers. TCRdb's copy holds only in-frame clones and misses some; the assay was immunoSEQ multiplex PCR. The sample consists of some 67,000 clones, around 80% of them appearing once. As for this clone: No antigen is known for it.

Unrecorded immune exposure was likely among donors, who were nominally healthy when sampled. The chain has TRBV29-1 and TRBJ1-1; TRBD1 aligns across 8 bases. Sequencing used PBMCs. The source of this sequence is a man in his forties or fifties in good health and CMV-seronegative. CDR3 loop: CSVEDLGQGGTEAFF. In nucleotides, the CDR3 is TGCAGCGTTGAAGATCTTGGACAGGGCGGGACTGAAGCTTTCTTT.